These 30 T cell receptor beta chains originate from one sample sequenced in a study of blood T cell repertoires in COVID-19. Assay used: immunoSEQ multiplex PCR; TCRdb lists only in-frame clones, some missing. The sample holds 200,000 or so clones, around three quarters seen once. Input material: peripheral blood. The receptors originated from a man aged 60 to 69 with active or convalescent COVID-19.

The V gene is TRBV5-1, the J gene TRBJ1-1; D is ambiguous. This CDR3 is built from 14 residues. The V end lost 4 bases, the J end lost 6 bases, and 16 bases lay between the germline ends. CDR1 is SGHRS and CDR2 is YFSETQ in the germline V gene. This CDR3 reads CASSLSMVSAEAFF. CDR3 nucleotides: TGCGCCAGCAGCCTTTCCATGGTTAGCGCTGAAGCTTTCTTT.

V gene TRBV12-3 or TRBV12-4 combines with J gene TRBJ2-7, with no clear D. V was cut by 4 bases and J by 4 bases, with 8 bases left in between. CDR3 length equals 12 residues. The CDR3 region has the DNA TGTGCCAGCAGTTCTGGGCCTTACGAGCAGTACTTC. It yields the protein CASSSGPYEQYF.

Only one count was recorded for this clone. The chain is built from TRBV29-1 and TRBJ2-5; 7 nucleotides align to TRBD2. Germline lookup yields CDR1 SQVTM and CDR2 ANQGSEA. The CDR3 runs to 17 residues. Germline trimming cut 6 bases from V and 5 bases from J; bases unmatched to any gene: 21. The CDR3 sequence is CSVKGGAGRSLGETQYF. CDR3 DNA sequence: TGCAGCGTAAAGGGAGGGGCAGGGCGATCGCTGGGGGAGACCCAGTACTTC.

Only one count was recorded for this clone. The genes are TRBV11-2 and TRBJ1-1, with 11 bases identical to TRBD1. V dropped 6 bases and J dropped 5; count of bases not matched to a gene: 11. Germline V CDR1 and CDR2: SGHAT, FQNNGV. The CDR3 has 16 residues. Here the CDR3 reads CASSYGQGAPDTEAFF. DNA for the CDR3: TGTGCCAGCAGTTATGGACAGGGGGCGCCGGATACTGAAGCTTTCTTT.

The rearrangement uses TRBV18 and TRBJ2-3; 13 positions agree with TRBD2. Germline V gene sequence: CDR1 KGHSH, CDR2 LQKENI. The V and J ends lost 6 bases and 3 bases, in that order; junction bases with no gene match: 3. CDR3 length: 15 residues. The CDR3 DNA sequence: TGTGCCAGCTCCGGGGGACTAGCGGGGACAGATACGCAGTATTTT. It translates to CASSGGLAGTDTQYF.

This chain uses TRBV5-1 with TRBJ2-7; 7 bases align to TRBD1. The CDR3 is 14 residues long. Germline V gene lookup returns CDR1 SGHRS and CDR2 YFSETQ. With 4 bases clipped from V and 2 bases from J, the junction kept 6 bases outside the gene matches. The CDR3 bases are TGCGCCAGCAGCCAAAACAGGGGTCCCTACGAGCAGTACTTC. Translating it yields CASSQNRGPYEQYF.

This rearrangement joins TRBV15 to TRBJ1-2; D unresolved. This CDR3 comprises 14 residues. Germline values: CDR1 LNHNV, CDR2 YYDKDF (reference sequence). Trimming took 2 bases from V and 6 from J, leaving 13 bases between them. The CDR3 spells CATSRPTKSHGYTF. CDR3 nucleotide sequence: TGTGCCACCAGCAGACCTACCAAGTCCCATGGCTACACCTTC.

The V call is TRBV27, the J call TRBJ2-7, with 8 bases matching TRBD2. V dropped 7 bases and J dropped 5; count of bases not matched to a gene: 10. The germline gives CDR1 MNHEY, CDR2 SMNVEV (reference sequence). The length of the CDR3 is 14 residues. In nucleotides, the CDR3 is TGTGCCAGCAAACTCGGGAGGGCCGAGAACGAGCAGTACTTC. Translated: CASKLGRAENEQYF.

This rearrangement joins TRBV4-3 to TRBJ2-1; possible D gene TRBD1, 6 bases. Trimming pared 4 bases from V and 0 bases from J, leaving 10 bases between. Germline V gene data show CDR1 as LGHNA and CDR2 as YSLEER. This CDR3 spans 15 amino acids. CDR3 residues: CASSRLDSSYNEQFF. CDR3 bases: TGCGCCAGCAGCCGCCTGGACAGCTCCTACAATGAGCAGTTCTTC.

The rearrangement joins TRBV10-3 to TRBJ2-7; 15 bases align to TRBD2. The CDR3 is made up of 14 amino acids. Germline values: CDR1 ENHRY, CDR2 SYGVKD. Trimming removed 6 bases from V and 5 bases from J; junction bases left unmatched: 2. The CDR3 coding sequence is TGTGCCATCAGGGGACTAGCGGGAGGCAACGAGCAGTACTTC. Residues: CAIRGLAGGNEQYF.

This clone came up once. This chain joins TRBV4-2 and TRBJ2-3; D may be TRBD2 (6 bases). Trimming cost V 3 bases and J 4 bases, with 14 bases left between them. Germline loops: CDR1 LGHNA, CDR2 YNFKEQ. The CDR3 has 15 residues. The CDR3: CASSQRLVLADTQYF. The CDR3 coding sequence is TGTGCCAGCAGCCAGAGACTAGTTTTAGCAGATACGCAGTATTTT.

This clone was counted a single time. The genes are TRBV19 and TRBJ1-5; possible D gene TRBD1, 5 bases. This CDR3 contains 16 residues. The V end was cut by 3 bases, the J end by 2 bases, with 14 bases between. From germline, CDR1 is LNHDA and CDR2 SQIVND (reference sequence). This chain's CDR3 is CASSIGGYSGNQPQHF. CDR3 in DNA: TGTGCCAGTAGTATCGGGGGTTATAGCGGCAATCAGCCCCAGCATTTT.

The J gene is TRBJ2-2, the V gene TRBV28, with TRBD1 identical over 10 bases. Trimming cost V 2 bases and J 6 bases; bases outside gene matches: 6. The length of the CDR3 is 16 residues. Germline CDR1 and CDR2: MDHEN and SYDVKM. The CDR3 region has the DNA TGTGCCAGCAGTTTAAACGCTGGGACAGGGGCCGGGGAGCTGTTTTTT. Translating it yields CASSLNAGTGAGELFF.

V gene TRBV19 combines with J gene TRBJ2-1, with D perhaps TRBD2 (6 bases). Germline CDR1 and CDR2: LNHDA and SQIVND (reference sequence). V gave up 3 bases and J gave up 3 bases, with 21 bases separating them. This CDR3 spans 18 amino acids. The CDR3 DNA sequence: TGTGCCAGTAGTATGTTACCTGGCGGGGTTGGCCGCTACAATGAGCAGTTCTTC. This sequence encodes CASSMLPGGVGRYNEQFF.

The chain employs TRBV27 and TRBJ1-6, with TRBD1 as a possible D gene (6 bases). The CDR3 covers 16 residues. Trimming removed 2 bases from V and 5 bases from J, with 13 bases in between. Germline V gene data show CDR1 as MNHEY and CDR2 as SMNVEV (reference sequence). The CDR3 region is CASSLRTVVNNSPLHF. The CDR3 DNA reads as TGTGCCAGCAGTTTACGGACAGTCGTAAATAATTCACCCCTCCACTTT.

V and J are TRBV7-3 and TRBJ2-5; 9 bases are shared with TRBD2. CDR1 SGHTA and CDR2 FQGTGA come from the germline V gene. V lost 2 bases to trimming and J lost 2 bases; unmatched junction nucleotides: 6. The CDR3 loop spans 16 amino acids. The CDR3 region has the DNA TGTGCCAGCAGCTTATTCGGACTAGCGTTTCAAGAGACCCAGTACTTC. It specifies CASSLFGLAFQETQYF.

The CDR3 loop reads CASSLGEFLTYEQYF. CDR3 sequence (DNA): TGTGCCAGCAGCTTAGGGGAGTTTCTGACCTACGAGCAGTACTTC. This chain joins TRBV7-2 and TRBJ2-7; TRBD2 might be the D (5 bases). CDR3 size: 15 residues. Trimming stripped 1 base from V and 2 bases from J, with 12 bases between. Germline CDR1 and CDR2: SGHTA and FQGNSA. The variable domain in full, completed from reference TRBV7-2 and TRBJ2-7, reads GAGVSQSPSNKVTEKGKDVELRCDPISGHTALYWYRQSLGQGLEFLIYFQGNSAPDKSGLPSDRFSAERTGGSVSTLTIQRTQQEDSAVYLCASSLGEFLTYEQYFGPGTRLTVT.

The rearrangement links TRBV18 to TRBJ1-1; 7 bases are a match to TRBD1. CDR3 length equals 14 residues. Trimming at V came to 1 base and at J to 7 bases, leaving 6 bases not matched to a gene. Germline CDR1 is KGHSH and CDR2 is LQKENI. CDR3 sequence reads: CASSPLQGRNEAFF. The CDR3 coding sequence is TGTGCCAGCTCACCACTACAGGGGCGAAATGAAGCTTTCTTT.

The rearrangement uses TRBV18 and TRBJ2-1, with a weak D call TRBD2 (6 bases). With 4 bases removed from V and 4 bases from J, the gap between germline ends came to 20 bases. Per the germline V gene, CDR1 is KGHSH and CDR2 is LQKENI. This CDR3 comprises 17 residues. The CDR3 region has the DNA TGTGCCAGCTCACAAATCGCGGGGCGGGCCTCTTACAATGAGCAGTTCTTC. Amino acid sequence: CASSQIAGRASYNEQFF.

The J gene is TRBJ2-1, the V gene TRBV9; 10 bases map to TRBD2. Germline assignment: CDR1 SGDLS and CDR2 YYNGEE. Trimming cost V 4 bases and J 5 bases; bases outside gene matches: 12. The CDR3 totals 17 residues. This CDR3 is CASSIRLAGAGDNEQFF. The CDR3 nucleotides are TGTGCCAGCAGCATTCGACTAGCGGGTGCTGGTGACAATGAGCAGTTCTTC.

The chain uses TRBV7-7 and TRBJ2-5; 12 bases are a match to TRBD1. The CDR3 covers 15 residues. Germline values: CDR1 SSHAT, CDR2 FNYEAQ (reference sequence). Trimming at V came to 5 bases and at J to 4 bases, leaving 5 bases not matched to a gene. The CDR3: CASSPGQGAGETQYF. The DNA for the CDR3 is TGTGCCAGCAGCCCGGGACAGGGGGCGGGAGAGACCCAGTACTTC.

In DNA form, the CDR3 reads TGCGCCAGCAGCTTCGCAGGGAACACTGAAGCTTTCTTT. Amino acid sequence: CASSFAGNTEAFF. The gene calls are TRBV5-1 and TRBJ1-1, with D hard to call. The CDR3 totals 13 residues. The V and J ends lost 2 bases and 1 base respectively, with 6 bases between them. The V gene's germline CDR1 is SGHRS and CDR2 YFSETQ.

This clone was seen more than once but under ten times. This chain uses TRBV2 with TRBJ2-7, with D hard to call. This CDR3 contains 15 residues. Trimming removed 7 bases at V and 1 base at J, with 17 bases between. Per germline, CDR1 SNHLY and CDR2 FYNNEI. The CDR3 nucleotides read TGTGCCAGCACCAAAGAGCCGTTACGGTCCTACGAGCAGTACTTC. This encodes CASTKEPLRSYEQYF.

The rearrangement links TRBV7-3 to TRBJ2-3, with 8 bases that match TRBD1. This CDR3 is built from 15 residues. V dropped 4 bases and J dropped 0; count of bases not matched to a gene: 3. Germline V gives CDR1 SGHTA, CDR2 FQGTGA. In DNA form, the CDR3 reads TGTGCCAGCAGCTATGACAGGGGTAGCACAGATACGCAGTATTTT. This translates into CASSYDRGSTDTQYF.

The chain employs TRBV19 and TRBJ2-1, with D possibly matching TRBD2 (6 bases). V shed 3 bases and J shed 0 bases, with 9 bases lying between them. This CDR3 is 15 amino acids long. Germline V gene sequence: CDR1 LNHDA, CDR2 SQIVND (reference sequence). CDR3 nucleotides: TGTGCCAGTAGTATTAGCGGCGGCTCCTACAATGAGCAGTTCTTC. This sequence encodes CASSISGGSYNEQFF.

The rearrangement links TRBV7-6 to TRBJ2-1, with 7 bases identical to TRBD2. V gave up 1 base and J gave up 3 bases; unmatched junction bases: 12. Germline V CDR1 and CDR2: SGHVS, FNYEAQ. This CDR3 comprises 18 residues. For the CDR3, the DNA is TGTGCCAGCAGCTTAGAGGCGCGGGGGAGAGGATTCTACAATGAGCAGTTCTTC. Encoded protein: CASSLEARGRGFYNEQFF.

This chain joins TRBV7-6 and TRBJ2-1; weak D call: TRBD2 (6 bases). This CDR3 has 12 amino acids. V lost 5 bases and J 9 bases, leaving 11 bases between the germline ends. The V gene's germline CDR1 is SGHVS and CDR2 FNYEAQ. The CDR3 region has the DNA TGTGCCAGCAGCCCCCGACTAGGTGAGCAGTTCTTC. It specifies CASSPRLGEQFF. Supplemented by reference TRBV7-6 and TRBJ2-1, the full variable domain reads GAGVSQSPRYKVTKRGQDVALRCDPISGHVSLYWYRQALGQGPEFLTYFNYEAQQDKSGLPNDRFSAERPEGSISTLTIQRTEQRDSAMYRCASSPRLGEQFFGPGTRLTVL.

The chain uses TRBV9 and TRBJ2-7, with 9 bases identical to TRBD2. The germline CDR1 and CDR2 sequences are SGDLS and YYNGEE. The CDR3 length is 14 residues. V was pared by 2 bases and J by 2 bases, with 2 bases of the junction left unmatched. Here the CDR3 DNA reads TGTGCCAGCAGCGTTAGCGGGGGAACCTACGAGCAGTACTTC. It translates to CASSVSGGTYEQYF.

The chain recombines TRBV19 with TRBJ2-3; no definite D call. The CDR3 totals 16 residues. With 0 bases removed from V and 2 bases from J, the gap between germline ends came to 12 bases. CDR1 and CDR2 from the germline V gene are LNHDA and SQIVND (reference sequence). The CDR3 loop reads CASSIEETLHTDTQYF. Here the CDR3 DNA reads TGTGCCAGTAGTATAGAAGAGACACTGCACACAGATACGCAGTATTTT.

The V gene is TRBV20-1, the J gene TRBJ2-5, with 8 bases identical to TRBD2. This CDR3 has 11 amino acids. Per germline, CDR1 DFQATT and CDR2 SNEGSKA (reference sequence). The V and J ends lost 6 bases and 7 bases, in that order; junction bases with no gene match: 4. The CDR3: CSAGGVGTQYF. The CDR3 region has the DNA TGCAGTGCCGGGGGGGTTGGGACCCAGTACTTC.